The TCR beta chain described here comes from a study of OX40 agonist ivuxolimab in advanced cancers. Study-level background: Age averaged about 62 years (range roughly 23 to 79), and roughly 80% were male.

TCRdb's table, derived via immunoSEQ multiplex PCR, lists solely in-frame clones and lacks some. The sample has 100,000 to 150,000 clones; about nine tenths are singletons. Germline values: CDR1 MGHDK, CDR2 SYGVNS. The CDR3 is made up of 12 amino acids. V shed 1 base and J shed 8 bases, with 6 bases lying between them. V and J are TRBV25-1 and TRBJ2-1, with D uncertain. The starting material was CD4+ or CD8+ T cells sorted from blood, obtained in a trial of the OX40 agonist ivuxolimab. The sequence came from an adult with an advanced solid tumor such as melanoma, head and neck, liver or kidney cancer. The CDR3 is CASSESPYEQFF. CDR3 in DNA: TGTGCCAGCAGTGAATCCCCATATGAGCAGTTCTTC.